This record concerns one T cell receptor beta chain sequence. Its antigen is unidentified. CDR1 is SGHVT and CDR2 is SQSDAQ in the germline V gene. V dropped 1 base and J dropped 6 bases, with 15 bases sitting between them. The CDR3 is 15 amino acids. Via MiXCR, TCRdb re-called the reads, giving one row per CDR3 protein. The data show under 90,000 distinct CDR3 sequences, 20% to 25% seen once. The sample originates from a study of T cell repertoires in cytomegalovirus infection. In the study overall: CMV infection plus the matching HLA type was flagged by public TCR beta signatures. Findings of the study overall: CMV-specific TCR beta clonotypes restricted by HLA-C dominated the ex vivo response. Carriers of CMV and the relevant HLA type were discriminated by public TCR beta frequency.

This TCR was recovered from a human donor in good health (CMV status not recorded). Some clones in this sample may be carry-over from other donors' samples. What was sequenced was PBMCs, sequenced either directly or after in vitro stimulation (not recorded which). The chain joins TRBV7-4 to TRBJ1-1, with D possibly matching TRBD1 (6 bases). As DNA, the CDR3 is TGTGCCAGCAGCTTAGTTTCAAGGGGGATAGCTGAAGCTTTCTTT. Protein product: CASSLVSRGIAEAFF.